These T cell receptor beta chains were read from a single sample in a study of T cell changes during pregnancy in multiple sclerosis. Only in-frame clones appear in the TCRdb table, and some are missing; sequencing was by immunoSEQ multiplex PCR. The repertoire includes around 100,000 clones, almost 95% of them detected once, and 0.8% to 1% sits in the top ten. The specimen comprised peripheral blood, sampled after pregnancy. These receptors all stem from a female donor with multiple sclerosis, enrolled in a pregnancy study. Each CDR3 is given with its conserved first and last residue. D genes are given only for firm matches. Rows may omit the clone size; those that give it use once, few, many or a size class.

>TRBV18|TRBD1|NA|TRBJ2-5
TGTGCCAGCTCTTCTTTCAGACAGGGATTAGAGACCCAGTACTTC
CASSSFRQGLETQYF
>TRBV19|NA|NA|TRBJ1-5
TGTGCCAGTAGTATAGTCTCGAGCAATCAGCCCCAGCATTTT
CASSIVSSNQPQHF
>TRBV4-1|NA|NA|TRBJ1-1
TGCGCCAGCAGCCAAGATACAGGCACCAACACTGAAGCTTTCTTT
CASSQDTGTNTEAFF
>TRBV4-2|NA|NA|TRBJ1-3
TGTGCCAGCAGCCAAGAGAGGAGAAACACCATATATTTT
CASSQERRNTIYF
>TRBV14|NA|many|TRBJ1-1
TGTGCCAGCAGCCAAGACATGGACAACTCTGAAGCTTTCTTT
CASSQDMDNSEAFF
>TRBV28|NA|NA|TRBJ2-6
TGTGCCAGCAGTCGCCGAGGCGGCAGGGTCCCTAGGACTGGGGCCAACGTCCTGACTTTC
CASSRRGGRVPRTGANVLTF
>TRBV28|NA|NA|TRBJ2-1
TGTGCCAGCAGTTTTTGGGCGGGTTCAGAAGGTGAGCAGTTCTTC
CASSFWAGSEGEQFF
>TRBV6-6|TRBD2|NA|TRBJ2-3
TGTGCCAGCAGTCCCGGGACTATATATGCGCAGTATTTT
CASSPGTIYAQYF
>TRBV2|NA|NA|TRBJ2-1
TGTGCCAGCAGTCTTGGTCCAGGGTACTCCTACAATGAGCAGTTCTTC
CASSLGPGYSYNEQFF
>TRBV7-9|TRBD1|NA|TRBJ2-2
TGTGCCAGCAGCTATAAAGGACAGGGGTCGGCCGGGGAGCTGTTTTTT
CASSYKGQGSAGELFF
>TRBV5-1|TRBD2|NA|TRBJ2-7
TGCGCCAGCAGCTTCCCAGCGGGGGGATACGAGCAGTACTTC
CASSFPAGGYEQYF
>TRBV29-1|NA|NA|TRBJ2-7
TGCAGCGTTGAGGGTTGGGGAGTCCCCTACGAGCAGTACTTC
CSVEGWGVPYEQYF
>TRBV7-3|NA|NA|TRBJ2-1
TGTGCCAGCAGCCCTTGGGGGAAAGGGGGTCGGCCCTACAATGAGCAGTTCTTC
CASSPWGKGGRPYNEQFF
>TRBV7-8|NA|NA|TRBJ1-5
TGTGCCAGCAGCTCACAGTCCACAGGGATTAATCAGCCCCAGCATTTT
CASSSQSTGINQPQHF
>TRBV2|NA|few|TRBJ2-1
TGTGCCAGCAGTGAACCTCGGGGTGAGCAGTTCTTC
CASSEPRGEQFF
>TRBV7-9|TRBD2|NA|TRBJ2-1
TGTGCCAGCAGCCAGACTAGCGGAGGGATCCCTAATGAGCAGTTCTTC
CASSQTSGGIPNEQFF
>TRBV7-6|NA|once|TRBJ2-5
TGTGCCAGCAGCTTGCGAATTAGTGCCAGGGCCCAGTACTTC
CASSLRISARAQYF
>TRBV7-2|NA|NA|TRBJ1-2
TGTGCCAGCAGCTCACGATCTTACTCCGGGACAAACTATGGCTACACCTTC
CASSSRSYSGTNYGYTF
>TRBV10-3|NA|NA|TRBJ1-3
TGTGCCATCAGTCAGGCCGACCTTTTGAGAAACACCATATATTTT
CAISQADLLRNTIYF
>TRBV5-1|TRBD2|once|TRBJ2-2
TGCGCCAGCAGCGCCGGGACTAGCGGGAACGTGCTGTTTTTT
CASSAGTSGNVLFF
>TRBV5-1|TRBD1|NA|TRBJ2-2
TGCGCCAGCAGCCGCAGGGGGCAAAACACCGGGGAGCTGTTTTTT
CASSRRGQNTGELFF
>TRBV7-8|TRBD2|NA|TRBJ2-7
TGTGCCAGCAGCTTAGCTATGAGCGGGGGGGCCTACGAGCAGTACTTC
CASSLAMSGGAYEQYF